This T cell receptor beta chain was sequenced during a study of monozygotic twins with inflammatory bowel disease. A template switching step added UMIs, each with a 6-nucleotide sample barcode. Amplification of TCRalpha and TCRbeta cDNA involved two nested PCRs that ran for about 16 and 10 cycles. From its re-call of the 5' RACE reads, TCRdb lists each CDR3 protein once, without DNA. Recorded for this sample: around 220,000 distinct CDR3 sequences. Donors gave about 2.5 ml of blood apiece. A remark on this clonotype: The antigen is undetermined.

CDR1 and CDR2 (germline): LGHDT, YNNKEL (reference sequence). The CDR3 spans 15 residues. Whole-study results and caveats: Relative to healthy twins, IBD patients had fewer clonotypes in common with others, a gap that was especially apparent with disease activity.

The sequenced material came from blood. This sequence was found in a human donor with ulcerative colitis or Crohn's disease, or a healthy co-twin of an affected twin (not recorded which). V usage is TRBV3-1 and J usage is TRBJ2-5; checking the TCRdb D call of TRBD1 is not possible without DNA. The CDR3 spells CASSQFHGTQETQYF.